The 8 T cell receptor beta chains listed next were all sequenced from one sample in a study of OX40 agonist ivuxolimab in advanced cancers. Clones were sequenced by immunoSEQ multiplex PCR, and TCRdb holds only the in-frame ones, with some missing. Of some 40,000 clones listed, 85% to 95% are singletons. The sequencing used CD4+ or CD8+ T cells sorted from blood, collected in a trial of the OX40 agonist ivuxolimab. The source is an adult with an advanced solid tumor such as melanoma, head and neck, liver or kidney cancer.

The CDR3 region has the DNA TGTGCCAGCAGCTTAGATCTAGCGGGGGAGACCCAGTACTTC. Its translation is CASSLDLAGETQYF. This chain joins TRBV7-8 and TRBJ2-5, with 9 bases matching TRBD2. The CDR3 runs 14 residues. Germline V gives CDR1 SGHVS, CDR2 FQNEAQ. V trimming: 1 base; J trimming: 5 bases; junction bases outside the gene matches: 2.

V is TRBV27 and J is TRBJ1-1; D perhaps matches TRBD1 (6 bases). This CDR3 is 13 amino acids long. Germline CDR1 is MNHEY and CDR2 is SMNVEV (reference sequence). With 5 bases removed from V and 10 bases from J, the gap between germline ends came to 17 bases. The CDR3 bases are TGTGCCAGCAGTCCTGACAGGAACGGGGGAGCTTTCTTT. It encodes CASSPDRNGGAFF.

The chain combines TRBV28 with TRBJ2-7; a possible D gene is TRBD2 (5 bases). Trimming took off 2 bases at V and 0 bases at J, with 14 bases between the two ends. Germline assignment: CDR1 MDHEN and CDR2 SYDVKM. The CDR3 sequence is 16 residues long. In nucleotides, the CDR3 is TGTGCCAGCAGTTTAGTCGCCAGCGGAACCTCCTACGAGCAGTACTTC. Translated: CASSLVASGTSYEQYF.

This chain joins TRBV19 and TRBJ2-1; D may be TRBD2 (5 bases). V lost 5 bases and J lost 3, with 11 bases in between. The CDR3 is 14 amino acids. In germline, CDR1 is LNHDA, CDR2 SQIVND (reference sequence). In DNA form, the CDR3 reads TGTGCCAGTAGTCTGGACTCTAACTACAATGAGCAGTTCTTC. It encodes CASSLDSNYNEQFF.

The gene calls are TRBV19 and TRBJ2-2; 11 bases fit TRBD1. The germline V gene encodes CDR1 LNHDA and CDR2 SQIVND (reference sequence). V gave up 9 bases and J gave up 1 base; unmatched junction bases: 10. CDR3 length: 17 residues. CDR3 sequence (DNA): TGTGCCAGCAGACCGACCGGGACAGGGGGGAACACCGGGGAGCTGTTTTTT. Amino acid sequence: CASRPTGTGGNTGELFF.

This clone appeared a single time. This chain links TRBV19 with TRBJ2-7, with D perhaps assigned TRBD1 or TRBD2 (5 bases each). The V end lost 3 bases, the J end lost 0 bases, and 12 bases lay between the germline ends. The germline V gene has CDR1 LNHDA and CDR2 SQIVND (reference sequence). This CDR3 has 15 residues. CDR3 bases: TGTGCCAGTAGTATCGGATCTGGGACCTCCTACGAGCAGTACTTC. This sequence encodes CASSIGSGTSYEQYF.

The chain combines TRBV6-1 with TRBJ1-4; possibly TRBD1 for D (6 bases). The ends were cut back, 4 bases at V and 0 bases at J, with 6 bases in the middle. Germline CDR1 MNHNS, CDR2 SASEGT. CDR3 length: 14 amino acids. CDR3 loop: CASSGTATNEKLFF. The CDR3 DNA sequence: TGTGCCAGCAGTGGGACAGCAACTAATGAAAAACTGTTTTTT.

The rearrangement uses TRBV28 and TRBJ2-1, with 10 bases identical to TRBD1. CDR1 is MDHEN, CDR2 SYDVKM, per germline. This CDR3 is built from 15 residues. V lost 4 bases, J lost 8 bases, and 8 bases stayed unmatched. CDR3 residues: CASSSSGDRGDEQFF. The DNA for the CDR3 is TGTGCCAGCAGTTCCTCCGGGGACAGGGGTGATGAGCAGTTCTTC.